This T cell receptor (beta chain) emerged from a study of T cells in Graves' hyperthyroidism and ophthalmopathy. This clonotype has just a few counts. The antigen is not known. Germline CDR1 is MNHEY and CDR2 is SMNVEV (reference sequence). CDR3 length: 14 residues. The V end was cut by 5 bases, the J end by 0 bases, with 8 bases between. Fresh peripheral blood, about 9.9 ml, yielded the PBMCs. It was RNA transcripts that yielded the amplified TCR beta CDR3 regions. HTBI primers were used for first-round RT-PCR of the TCR CDR3. TCRdb ran MiXCR on the multiplex PCR reads and lists one entry per CDR3 protein. This sample carries 650,000 to 700,000 distinct CDR3 sequences, approximately 15% of them seen once, and the ten largest clones take roughly 16%. General observations from the study: Blood held most thyroid clonotypes expanded above 0.001 frequency. Progression to ophthalmopathy was predicted a median of approximately 6.4 months early.

The rearrangement uses TRBV27 and TRBJ1-3; no clear D gene. What was sequenced was blood. The clonotype was recovered from a middle-aged man with Graves' hyperthyroidism. This CDR3 reads CASSGQNSGNTIYF. Here the CDR3 DNA reads TGTGCCAGCAGTGGGCAGAACTCTGGAAACACCATATATTTT.